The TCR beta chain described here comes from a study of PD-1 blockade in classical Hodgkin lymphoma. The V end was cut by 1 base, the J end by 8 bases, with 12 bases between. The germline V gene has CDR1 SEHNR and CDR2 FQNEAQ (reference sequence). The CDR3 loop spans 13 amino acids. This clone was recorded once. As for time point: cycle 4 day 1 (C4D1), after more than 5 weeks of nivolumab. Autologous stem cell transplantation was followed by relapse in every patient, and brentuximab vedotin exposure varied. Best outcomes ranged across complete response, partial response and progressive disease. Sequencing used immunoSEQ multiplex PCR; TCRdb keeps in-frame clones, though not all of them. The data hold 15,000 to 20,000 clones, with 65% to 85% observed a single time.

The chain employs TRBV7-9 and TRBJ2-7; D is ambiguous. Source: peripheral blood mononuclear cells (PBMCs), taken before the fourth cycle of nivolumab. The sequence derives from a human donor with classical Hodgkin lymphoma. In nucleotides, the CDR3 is TGTGCCAGCAGCTTAGTTTTGGGATCCCAGCAGTACTTC. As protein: CASSLVLGSQQYF. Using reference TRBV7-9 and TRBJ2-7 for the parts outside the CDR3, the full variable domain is DTGVSQNPRHKITKRGQNVTFRCDPISEHNRLYWYRQTLGQGPEFLTYFQNEAQLEKSRLLSDRFSAERPKGSFSTLEIQRTEQGDSAMYLCASSLVLGSQQYFGPGTRLTVT.